This entry lists 28 T cell receptor beta chains sequenced from one sample in a study of cytomegalovirus exposure and HLA in healthy donors. Here immunoSEQ multiplex PCR was the method, and the copy in TCRdb shows in-frame clones only, minus some. The sample lists about 120,000 clones, around nine tenths seen once, with roughly 2% in the top ten. Sample: PBMCs. The receptors were sampled from a woman under 30 in good health and CMV-seronegative.

The chain has TRBV18 and TRBJ2-1; TRBD2 matches at 10 bases. This CDR3 spans 18 amino acids. V gave up 3 bases and J gave up 0 bases; unmatched junction bases: 8. Per germline, CDR1 KGHSH and CDR2 LQKENI. CDR3 coding DNA: TGTGCCAGCTCACCGGGACTAGCGAGACCCAGCTCCTACAATGAGCAGTTCTTC. This sequence encodes CASSPGLARPSSYNEQFF.

The rearrangement joins TRBV6-1 to TRBJ1-4, with 9 bases fitting TRBD1. The CDR3 sequence is 14 residues long. Per the germline V gene, CDR1 is MNHNS and CDR2 is SASEGT. Trimming took 5 bases from V and 7 from J; bases not matched to a gene: 5. CDR3 nucleotides: TGTGCCAGCAGTTCAACAGGGGGCGGTGAAAAACTGTTTTTT. Protein: CASSSTGGGEKLFF.

V and J are TRBV7-8 and TRBJ2-3; 7 bases are shared with TRBD1. Per the germline V gene, CDR1 is SGHVS and CDR2 is FQNEAQ. The CDR3 spans 15 residues. V shed 3 bases, J shed 4 bases, and the junction held 7 bases outside the gene matches. This CDR3 is CASSFSLGGADTQYF. The CDR3 DNA reads TGTGCCAGCAGCTTTTCACTAGGGGGCGCAGATACGCAGTATTTT.

This sequence joins TRBV7-9 and TRBJ2-7; 7 nucleotides line up with TRBD2. CDR3 length equals 13 residues. Germline values: CDR1 SEHNR, CDR2 FQNEAQ (reference sequence). CDR3 nucleotides: TGTGCATTAGGGGAGCGGGGCACCTACGAGCAGTACTTC. Translated, it gives CALGERGTYEQYF. Drawing the rest from reference TRBV7-9 and TRBJ2-7, the complete variable domain is DTGVSQNPRHKITKRGQNVTFRCDPISEHNRLYWYRQTLGQGPEFLTYFQNEAQLEKSRLLSDRFSAERPKGSFSTLEIQRTEQGDSAMYLCALGERGTYEQYFGPGTRLTVT.

The V gene is TRBV10-3, the J gene TRBJ2-5, with TRBD1 identical over 9 bases. The CDR3 is 15 residues long. The V and J ends lost 3 bases and 5 bases, in that order; junction bases with no gene match: 7. The germline V gene has CDR1 ENHRY and CDR2 SYGVKD. CDR3 sequence (DNA): TGTGCCATCAGTGATGTGGGGACAGGGAGGGAGACCCAGTACTTC. The encoded protein is CAISDVGTGRETQYF.

J is TRBJ1-2 and V is TRBV7-2; D unresolved. Germline lookup yields CDR1 SGHTA and CDR2 FQGNSA. The CDR3 totals 14 residues. Trimming cost V 1 base and J 4 bases, with 10 bases left between them. The CDR3 reads CASSLEDGGYGYTF. CDR3 nucleotides: TGTGCCAGCAGCTTAGAAGATGGAGGCTATGGCTACACCTTC.

The chain joins TRBV5-1 to TRBJ1-1, with 8 bases lining up with TRBD1. The CDR3 has 16 amino acids. The germline CDR1 and CDR2 sequences are SGHRS and YFSETQ. V was clipped by 0 bases and J by 4 bases; unmatched bases: 8. The chain's CDR3 is CASSLGQGRAGTEAFF. CDR3 coding DNA: TGCGCCAGCAGCTTGGGACAGGGGCGCGCGGGCACTGAAGCTTTCTTT.

The rearrangement links TRBV28 to TRBJ2-7; D gene unclear. The CDR3 covers 12 residues. Germline V gene lookup returns CDR1 MDHEN and CDR2 SYDVKM. Trimming shortened V by 4 bases and J by 1 base, and 5 bases separated the two germline ends. In nucleotides, the CDR3 is TGTGCCAGCAGTTCCGTTTCCTACGAGCAGTACTTC. Translating gives CASSSVSYEQYF.

V and J are TRBV2 and TRBJ1-4, with 9 bases fitting TRBD1. Looked up from germline, CDR1 is SNHLY and CDR2 is FYNNEI. The CDR3 has 14 amino acids. J lost 7 bases, V lost 9 bases, and 9 bases had no gene match. The DNA of the CDR3 is TGTGCCAGTAGCCTGACAGGGGGTTCTGAAAAACTGTTTTTT. Amino acid sequence: CASSLTGGSEKLFF. The whole variable domain, filled in from reference TRBV2 and TRBJ1-4, reads EPEVTQTPSHQVTQMGQEVILRCVPISNHLYFYWYRQILGQKVEFLVSFYNNEISEKSEIFDDQFSVERPDGSNFTLKIRSTKLEDSAMYFCASSLTGGSEKLFFGSGTQLSVL.

This sequence joins TRBV11-2 and TRBJ2-5, with D uncertain. V was clipped by 0 bases and J by 5 bases, with 7 bases between them. Germline V gene sequence: CDR1 SGHAT, CDR2 FQNNGV. The CDR3 has 13 residues. The CDR3 reads CASSLDLSETQYF. DNA of the CDR3: TGTGCCAGCAGCTTAGATCTTAGTGAGACCCAGTACTTC.

This rearrangement joins TRBV4-1 to TRBJ2-5; 8 nucleotides line up with TRBD1. CDR1 and CDR2 (germline): MGHRA, YSYEKL. The CDR3 runs to 14 residues. The J segment lost 5 bases and the V segment lost 2 bases, leaving 4 bases of the junction unmatched. CDR3 bases: TGCGCCAGCAGCCAAACTACAGGGGGGGAGACCCAGTACTTC. Translating gives CASSQTTGGETQYF.

This clone was detected a few times. The chain recombines TRBV11-2 with TRBJ1-1; TRBD1 matches 9 bases. CDR1 SGHAT and CDR2 FQNNGV come from the germline V gene. The CDR3 is made up of 14 amino acids. Trimming at V came to 2 bases and at J to 4 bases, leaving 2 bases not matched to a gene. CDR3 loop: CASSLNRGPTEAFF. The CDR3 DNA sequence: TGTGCCAGCAGCTTAAACAGGGGGCCCACTGAAGCTTTCTTT. Full variable domain (rest looked up from reference TRBV11-2 and TRBJ1-1): EAGVAQSPRYKIIEKRQSVAFWCNPISGHATLYWYQQILGQGPKLLIQFQNNGVVDDSQLPKDRFSAERLKGVDSTLKIQPAKLEDSAVYLCASSLNRGPTEAFFGQGTRLTVV.

CDR3 in amino acids: CASSGGLAGDNEQFF. CDR3 in DNA: TGTGCCAGCAGTGGGGGACTAGCGGGAGACAATGAGCAGTTCTTC. The gene calls are TRBV6-4 and TRBJ2-1; TRBD2 agrees at 14 bases. This CDR3 region has 15 residues. V dropped 4 bases and J dropped 5; count of bases not matched to a gene: 1. The germline V gene encodes CDR1 MRHNA and CDR2 SNTAGT.

The genes are TRBV28 and TRBJ2-7, with TRBD2 matching over 7 bases. The CDR3 consists of 12 residues. J lost 7 bases, V lost 5 bases, and 5 bases had no gene match. The germline V gene has CDR1 MDHEN and CDR2 SYDVKM. The CDR3 bases are TGTGCCAGCAGTCCCGGGGAGGGTGAGCAGTACTTC. Residues: CASSPGEGEQYF.

This clone was detected once. V and J are TRBV4-1 and TRBJ1-2; a possible D gene is TRBD1 (5 bases). This CDR3 region has 16 residues. Looked up from germline, CDR1 is MGHRA and CDR2 is YSYEKL. Trimming shortened V by 2 bases and J by 3 bases, and 16 bases separated the two germline ends. The CDR3 DNA follows: TGCGCCAGCAGCCAATCTTCCCCGGGGGGGTACTATGGCTACACCTTC. Translating gives CASSQSSPGGYYGYTF.

V is TRBV5-4 and J is TRBJ1-2; 9 bases are shared with TRBD1. Trimming at V came to 6 bases and at J to 7 bases, leaving 7 bases not matched to a gene. This CDR3 comprises 13 residues. Germline V lookup: CDR1 SGHNT, CDR2 YYREEE (reference sequence). The CDR3 protein is CASTVQGAGGYTF. The CDR3 nucleotides are TGTGCCAGCACCGTACAGGGGGCTGGTGGCTACACCTTC.

The V call is TRBV7-2, the J call TRBJ2-7, with TRBD2 matching over 7 bases. The CDR3 sequence is 15 residues long. V trimming: 1 base; J trimming: 2 bases; junction bases outside the gene matches: 5. CDR1 SGHTA and CDR2 FQGNSA come from the germline V gene. CDR3: CASSLGAGDPYEQYF. The CDR3 DNA follows: TGTGCCAGCAGCTTAGGGGCGGGAGACCCCTACGAGCAGTACTTC.

The sample holds a few counts of this clone. The rearrangement links TRBV5-4 to TRBJ2-4; D unclear. This CDR3 is built from 14 residues. Germline V gene sequence: CDR1 SGHNT, CDR2 YYREEE (reference sequence). Trimming left V 0 bases short and J 0 bases short, with 4 bases between. In nucleotides, the CDR3 is TGTGCCAGCAGCTTGGCCTTAGCCAAAAACATTCAGTACTTC. Translation: CASSLALAKNIQYF.

This chain connects TRBV19 to TRBJ1-1, with TRBD1 matching 8 bases. V trimming: 5 bases; J trimming: 2 bases; junction bases outside the gene matches: 1. The CDR3 covers 13 residues. Germline assignment: CDR1 LNHDA and CDR2 SQIVND (reference sequence). CDR3 DNA: TGTGCCAGTAGTCCAGGGGGCAACACTGAAGCTTTCTTT. Protein product: CASSPGGNTEAFF. Full variable domain (rest looked up from reference TRBV19 and TRBJ1-1): DGGITQSPKYLFRKEGQNVTLSCEQNLNHDAMYWYRQDPGQGLRLIYYSQIVNDFQKGDIAEGYSVSREKKESFPLTVTSAQKNPTAFYLCASSPGGNTEAFFGQGTRLTVV.

V and J are TRBV18 and TRBJ2-7, with TRBD2 matching 7 bases. Germline V gives CDR1 KGHSH, CDR2 LQKENI. Trimming cost V 2 bases and J 7 bases; bases outside gene matches: 14. CDR3 size: 16 residues. The CDR3 is CASSPSPGLSRVEQYF. In nucleotides, the CDR3 is TGTGCCAGCTCACCATCCCCGGGACTATCCCGTGTTGAGCAGTACTTC.

The V and J genes are TRBV10-3 and TRBJ2-1, with 15 positions matching TRBD2. This CDR3 region has 16 residues. The V gene end was trimmed by 4 bases and the J gene end by 2 bases; junction bases not matched to a gene: 0. The V gene's germline CDR1 is ENHRY and CDR2 SYGVKD. CDR3 in DNA: TGTGCCATCAGTGGGACTAGCGGGAGGGCCTACAATGAGCAGTTCTTC. This codes for CAISGTSGRAYNEQFF.

The chain uses TRBV27 and TRBJ2-2; D is uncertain. Trimming left V 5 bases short and J 1 base short, with 5 bases between. This CDR3 region has 13 residues. In germline, CDR1 is MNHEY, CDR2 SMNVEV (reference sequence). The CDR3 protein is CASSPWNTGELFF. The CDR3 DNA is TGTGCCAGCAGTCCCTGGAACACCGGGGAGCTGTTTTTT.

The chain couples TRBV27 to TRBJ2-2, with 8 bases fitting TRBD1. The germline CDR1 and CDR2 sequences are MNHEY and SMNVEV (reference sequence). Losses at the gene ends were 5 bases for V and 1 base for J; bases not matched to a gene: 6. CDR3 length equals 16 residues. The CDR3 sequence is CASSPRTGKNTGELFF. As DNA, the CDR3 is TGTGCCAGCAGTCCCAGGACAGGGAAGAACACCGGGGAGCTGTTTTTT.

The chain joins TRBV10-1 to TRBJ2-2; no definite D call. This CDR3 has 11 residues. The V gene lost 8 bases and the J gene lost 2 bases, with 3 bases spanning the gap. From germline, CDR1 is WNHNN and CDR2 SYGVQD (reference sequence). CDR3 sequence reads: CASSNTGELFF. In DNA form, the CDR3 reads TGCGCCAGCTCAAACACCGGGGAGCTGTTTTTT.

J is TRBJ2-2 and V is TRBV6-4; D is undetermined. Trimming cost V 0 bases and J 6 bases, with 14 bases left between them. Germline V lookup: CDR1 MRHNA, CDR2 SNTAGT. This CDR3 has 16 amino acids. CDR3 in amino acids: CASSDSVQRAAGELFF. The CDR3 bases are TGTGCCAGCAGTGACTCGGTCCAACGAGCCGCCGGGGAGCTGTTTTTT.

This clone was detected once. This rearrangement joins TRBV10-2 to TRBJ2-5; perhaps TRBD2 as D (5 bases). There are 15 residues in the CDR3. Germline V gives CDR1 WSHSY, CDR2 SAAADI. V lost 0 bases and J 1 base, leaving 9 bases between the germline ends. The CDR3 DNA reads TGCGCCAGCAGTGAGTCCCCAGCGGCCCAAGAGACCCAGTACTTC. The encoded protein is CASSESPAAQETQYF.

The chain couples TRBV7-9 to TRBJ2-7; 7 nucleotides align to TRBD2. V lost 0 bases, J lost 0 bases, and 11 bases stayed unmatched. Germline V gives CDR1 SEHNR, CDR2 FQNEAQ (reference sequence). This CDR3 region has 18 residues. CDR3 sequence: CASSLAKGLAETSYEQYF. The CDR3 DNA reads as TGTGCCAGCAGCTTAGCGAAAGGTCTAGCGGAAACCTCCTACGAGCAGTACTTC.

The J gene is TRBJ2-1, the V gene TRBV6-4; tentative D call: TRBD2 (7 bases). The germline CDR1 and CDR2 sequences are MRHNA and SNTAGT. V was pared by 6 bases and J by 10 bases, with 19 bases between. The CDR3 has 14 residues. The CDR3 nucleotides read TGTGCCAGCAGAACGGACAGTGCCGGGGGGGAGCAGTTCTTC. Translation: CASRTDSAGGEQFF.